One T cell receptor (beta chain) is described in this entry. Its antigen is not known. The sample belongs to a study of T cell responses to AZD1222 COVID-19 vaccine. The study's findings and limits: Just 6 or 7 people given AZD1222 tested seropositive at baseline.

The table came from immunoSEQ multiplex PCR; TCRdb's copy has only in-frame clones and leaves some out. The sample holds fewer than 150,000 clones, 70% to 90% seen once. The TCR originated in an adult in good health. The source was peripheral blood, collected on day 0 of AZD1222 vaccination.

CDR3 nucleotide sequence: TGTGCCAGCAGTGAGGAAAGGGGGGCCTATGGCTACACCTTC. Its protein is CASSEERGAYGYTF. This rearrangement joins TRBV28 to TRBJ1-2; tentatively, D is TRBD1 (6 bases). Germline V gene lookup returns CDR1 MDHEN and CDR2 SYDVKM. The CDR3 spans 14 residues. V lost 5 bases and J lost 4, with 14 bases in between.